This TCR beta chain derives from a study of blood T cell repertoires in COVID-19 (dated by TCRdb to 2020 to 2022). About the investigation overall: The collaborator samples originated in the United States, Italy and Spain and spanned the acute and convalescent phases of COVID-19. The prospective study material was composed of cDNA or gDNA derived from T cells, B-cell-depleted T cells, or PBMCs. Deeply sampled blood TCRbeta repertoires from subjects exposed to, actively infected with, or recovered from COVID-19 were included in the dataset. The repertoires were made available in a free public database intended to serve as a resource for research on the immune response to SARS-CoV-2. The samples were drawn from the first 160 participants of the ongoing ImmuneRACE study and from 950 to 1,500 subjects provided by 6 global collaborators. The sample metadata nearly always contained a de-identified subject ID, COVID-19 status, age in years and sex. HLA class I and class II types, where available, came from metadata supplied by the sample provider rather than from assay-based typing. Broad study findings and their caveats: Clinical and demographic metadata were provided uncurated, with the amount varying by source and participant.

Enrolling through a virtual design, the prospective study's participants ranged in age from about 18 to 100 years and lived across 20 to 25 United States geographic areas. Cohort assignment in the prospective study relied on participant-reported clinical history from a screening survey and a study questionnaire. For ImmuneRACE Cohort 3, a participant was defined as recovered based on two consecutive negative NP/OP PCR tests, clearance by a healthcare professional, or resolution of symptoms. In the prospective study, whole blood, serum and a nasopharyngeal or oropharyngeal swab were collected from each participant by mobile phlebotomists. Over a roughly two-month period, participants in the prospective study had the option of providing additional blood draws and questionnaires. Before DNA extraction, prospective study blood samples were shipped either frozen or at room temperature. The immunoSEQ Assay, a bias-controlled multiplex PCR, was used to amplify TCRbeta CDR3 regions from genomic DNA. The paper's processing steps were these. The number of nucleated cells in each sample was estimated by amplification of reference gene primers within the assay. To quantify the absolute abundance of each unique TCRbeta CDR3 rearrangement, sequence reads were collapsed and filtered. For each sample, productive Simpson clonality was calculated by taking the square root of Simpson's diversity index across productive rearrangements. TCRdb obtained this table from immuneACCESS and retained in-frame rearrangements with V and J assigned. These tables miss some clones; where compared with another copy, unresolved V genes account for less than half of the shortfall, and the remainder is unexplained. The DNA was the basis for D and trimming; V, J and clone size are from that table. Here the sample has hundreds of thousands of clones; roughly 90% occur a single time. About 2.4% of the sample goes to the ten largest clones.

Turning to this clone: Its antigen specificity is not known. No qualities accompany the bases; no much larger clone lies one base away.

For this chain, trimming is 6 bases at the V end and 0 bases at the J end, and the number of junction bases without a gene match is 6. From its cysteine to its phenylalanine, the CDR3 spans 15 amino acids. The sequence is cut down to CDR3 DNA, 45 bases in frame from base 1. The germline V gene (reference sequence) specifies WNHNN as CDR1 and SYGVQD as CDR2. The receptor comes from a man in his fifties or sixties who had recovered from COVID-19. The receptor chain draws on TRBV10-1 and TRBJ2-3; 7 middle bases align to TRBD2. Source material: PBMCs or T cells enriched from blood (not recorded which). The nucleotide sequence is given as TGCGCCAGCAGCTCTAGCGGAACAAGCACAGATACGCAGTATTTT. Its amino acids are CASSSSGTSTDTQYF.